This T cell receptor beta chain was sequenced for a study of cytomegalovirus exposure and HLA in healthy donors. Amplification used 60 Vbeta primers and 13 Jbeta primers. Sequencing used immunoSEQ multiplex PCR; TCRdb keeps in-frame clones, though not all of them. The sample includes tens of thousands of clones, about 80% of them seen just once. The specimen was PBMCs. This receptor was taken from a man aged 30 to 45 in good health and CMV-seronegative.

The CDR3 DNA reads TGCGCCAGCAGCTTGGAGGGACAGGGAGTATGGGGAAACACCATATATTTT. Translating gives CASSLEGQGVWGNTIYF. V and J are TRBV5-1 and TRBJ1-3; 9 nucleotides match TRBD1. The CDR3 consists of 17 residues. CDR1 and CDR2 from the germline V gene are SGHRS and YFSETQ. V was pared by 0 bases and J by 4 bases, with 8 bases of the junction left unmatched.